This entry describes one TCR beta chain. This PCR relied on a set of 60 Vbeta primers and 13 Jbeta primers. The protocol was immunoSEQ multiplex PCR, while the TCRdb copy is restricted to in-frame clones and leaves out a portion. The sample has around 140,000 clones; over 70% are singletons. The data originate from a study of cytomegalovirus exposure and HLA in healthy donors. This CDR3 is 14 amino acids long. From germline, CDR1 is SQVTM and CDR2 ANQGSEA. The germline V and J ends were trimmed by 4 bases and 0 bases, with 9 bases remaining between them. The J gene is TRBJ2-2, the V gene TRBV29-1; tentative D call: TRBD1 (5 bases). The sample comprised PBMCs. The receptor was derived from a man between 40 and 49 years old in good health and CMV-seronegative. The CDR3 region is CSVGQGTNTGELFF. The DNA of the CDR3 is TGCAGCGTTGGGCAGGGCACGAACACCGGGGAGCTGTTTTTT.